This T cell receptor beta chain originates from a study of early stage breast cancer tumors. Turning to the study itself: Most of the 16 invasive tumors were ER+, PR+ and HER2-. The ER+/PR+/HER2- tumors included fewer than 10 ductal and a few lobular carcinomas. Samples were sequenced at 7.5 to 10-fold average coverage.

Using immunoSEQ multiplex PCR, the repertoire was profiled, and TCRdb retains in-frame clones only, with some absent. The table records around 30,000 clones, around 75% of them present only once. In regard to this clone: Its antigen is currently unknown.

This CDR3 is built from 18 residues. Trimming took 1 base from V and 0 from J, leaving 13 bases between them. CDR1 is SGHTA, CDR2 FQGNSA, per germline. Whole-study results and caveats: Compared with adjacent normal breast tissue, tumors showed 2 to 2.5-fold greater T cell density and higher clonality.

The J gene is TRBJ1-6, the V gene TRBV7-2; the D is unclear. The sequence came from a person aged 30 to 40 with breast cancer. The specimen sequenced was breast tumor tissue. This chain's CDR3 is CASSLVAGTYSYNSPLHF. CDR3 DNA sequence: TGTGCCAGCAGCTTAGTAGCGGGCACATACTCCTATAATTCACCCCTCCACTTT.